One sample yielded the 30 T cell receptor beta chains listed below, sequenced in a study of cytomegalovirus exposure and HLA in healthy donors. Libraries were prepared by immunoSEQ multiplex PCR; TCRdb keeps only in-frame clonotypes and omits some of them. The data hold 70,000 or so clones, with roughly 94% observed a single time. Sequenced input: PBMCs. The receptors originated from a man between 18 and 29 years old in good health and CMV-seropositive.

The chain carries TRBV28 and TRBJ2-3, with a tentative D call TRBD1 (6 bases). Germline values: CDR1 MDHEN, CDR2 SYDVKM. CDR3 length: 21 amino acids. Trimming shortened V by 5 bases and J by 2 bases, and 32 bases separated the two germline ends. CDR3 residues: CASSPDLPLAATGFPTDTQYF. The CDR3 nucleotides are TGTGCCAGCAGTCCCGATCTTCCTCTGGCCGCAACAGGGTTCCCCACAGATACGCAGTATTTT.

The chain carries TRBV15 and TRBJ2-7, with a tentative D call TRBD2 (5 bases). Germline CDR1 and CDR2: LNHNV and YYDKDF (reference sequence). CDR3 length equals 13 residues. V was clipped by 0 bases and J by 6 bases, with 9 bases between them. The CDR3 nucleotides read TGTGCCACCAGCAGAGATCTCGAGGGCGAGCAGTACTTC. It translates to CATSRDLEGEQYF. The variable domain in full, with the rest retrieved from reference TRBV15 and TRBJ2-7, is DAMVIQNPRYQVTQFGKPVTLSCSQTLNHNVMYWYQQKSSQAPKLLFHYYDKDFNNEADTPDNFQSRRPNTSFCFLDIRSPGLGDTAMYLCATSRDLEGEQYFGPGTRLTVT.

The gene calls are TRBV5-1 and TRBJ2-3; 11 bases line up with TRBD2. V was pared by 4 bases and J by 2 bases, with 3 bases of the junction left unmatched. This CDR3 comprises 15 residues. The germline V gene encodes CDR1 SGHRS and CDR2 YFSETQ. The CDR3 region is CASSDSGRATDTQYF. The CDR3 DNA follows: TGCGCCAGCAGCGATAGCGGGAGGGCCACAGATACGCAGTATTTT.

This chain joins TRBV7-9 and TRBJ2-1; 13 positions match TRBD2. Germline loops: CDR1 SEHNR, CDR2 FQNEAQ (reference sequence). The V segment lost 5 bases and the J segment 10 bases; nucleotides outside the gene matches: 5. The CDR3 has 14 amino acids. CDR3 sequence: CASSRTSGSSEQFF. CDR3 DNA: TGTGCCAGCAGCAGGACTAGCGGGAGCTCAGAGCAGTTCTTC.

V and J are TRBV5-1 and TRBJ2-2; TRBD1 agrees at 8 bases. CDR1 and CDR2 from the germline V gene are SGHRS and YFSETQ. This CDR3 spans 15 amino acids. Trimming took 4 bases from V and 6 from J; bases not matched to a gene: 8. The CDR3 DNA sequence: TGCGCCAGCAGCCTTGACAGGGGATCTGCCGGGGAGCTGTTTTTT. Translated, it gives CASSLDRGSAGELFF.

The chain carries TRBV28 and TRBJ1-4; TRBD1 might be the D (5 bases). Trimming took off 8 bases at V and 0 bases at J, with 19 bases between the two ends. The CDR3 runs to 17 residues. Germline V gene sequence: CDR1 MDHEN, CDR2 SYDVKM. Here the CDR3 DNA reads TGTGCCAGCGGAAACGGGGGGGGTTCTGCAACTAATGAAAAACTGTTTTTT. Translation gives CASGNGGGSATNEKLFF. Complete variable domain (other parts from reference TRBV28 and TRBJ1-4): DVKVTQSSRYLVKRTGEKVFLECVQDMDHENMFWYRQDPGLGLRLIYFSYDVKMKEKGDIPEGYSVSREKKERFSLILESASTNQTSMYLCASGNGGGSATNEKLFFGSGTQLSVL.

The rearrangement joins TRBV11-2 to TRBJ2-7; the match to TRBD2 covers 10 bases. The CDR3 loop spans 17 amino acids. The junction had 5 bases not matched to a gene; V was cut back by 0 bases and J by 0 bases. CDR1 is SGHAT and CDR2 is FQNNGV in the germline V gene. The DNA for the CDR3 is TGTGCCAGCAGCTTAGATCAGAGCGGGAGGGACTCCTACGAGCAGTACTTC. Translating gives CASSLDQSGRDSYEQYF.

The chain couples TRBV28 to TRBJ2-1; perhaps TRBD2 as D (6 bases). V was clipped by 8 bases and J by 4 bases, with 6 bases between them. The CDR3 contains 11 residues. Germline V lookup: CDR1 MDHEN, CDR2 SYDVKM. CDR3 in DNA: TGTGCCAGCGGGGGGTACAATGAGCAGTTCTTC. It is translated as CASGGYNEQFF.

The chain employs TRBV2 and TRBJ1-5; D perhaps matches TRBD1 (6 bases). Trimming removed 5 bases at V and 8 bases at J, with 13 bases between. From germline, CDR1 is SNHLY and CDR2 FYNNEI. This CDR3 is 13 amino acids long. CDR3 DNA: TGTGCCAGCAGTAGACAGGTTCTAGAGCCCCAGCATTTT. Its protein product is CASSRQVLEPQHF.

The rearrangement links TRBV27 to TRBJ2-7; unclear D gene. Germline V lookup: CDR1 MNHEY, CDR2 SMNVEV (reference sequence). This CDR3 spans 12 amino acids. Deletions cut 8 bases from V and 5 bases from J, with 13 bases between. Here the CDR3 reads CASRIGYDEQYF. CDR3 nucleotide sequence: TGTGCCAGCCGAATCGGGTACGACGAGCAGTACTTC.

The rearrangement joins TRBV5-1 to TRBJ2-1; 8 bases are a match to TRBD2. The trim removed 3 bases at V and 2 bases at J, leaving 13 bases unmatched. This CDR3 is built from 18 residues. CDR1 SGHRS and CDR2 YFSETQ come from the germline V gene. CDR3: CASSSDRISGLAYNEQFF. Here the CDR3 DNA reads TGCGCCAGCAGCTCCGACAGAATCTCGGGACTAGCCTACAATGAGCAGTTCTTC.

This clone was recorded once. CDR3 amino acids: CASSLGTKPGNTIYF. The CDR3 nucleotides read TGTGCCAGCAGCTTAGGGACAAAACCTGGAAACACCATATATTTT. The chain uses TRBV7-6 and TRBJ1-3, with TRBD1 as a possible D gene (5 bases). V was cut by 1 base and J by 2 bases, with 9 bases left in between. CDR1 is SGHVS, CDR2 FNYEAQ, per germline. This CDR3 is built from 15 residues. Full variable domain (remainder filled in from reference TRBV7-6 and TRBJ1-3): GAGVSQSPRYKVTKRGQDVALRCDPISGHVSLYWYRQALGQGPEFLTYFNYEAQQDKSGLPNDRFSAERPEGSISTLTIQRTEQRDSAMYRCASSLGTKPGNTIYFGEGSWLTVV.

The CDR3 sequence is CASRRSGTYNEQFF. CDR3 coding DNA: TGTGCCAGCAGACGTAGCGGGACCTACAATGAGCAGTTCTTC. This rearrangement joins TRBV5-4 to TRBJ2-1, with 8 positions matching TRBD2. Losses at the gene ends were 5 bases for V and 2 bases for J; bases not matched to a gene: 3. The CDR3 totals 14 residues. The germline CDR1 and CDR2 sequences are SGHNT and YYREEE (reference sequence). The variable domain in full, with the rest retrieved from reference TRBV5-4 and TRBJ2-1, is ETGVTQSPTHLIKTRGQQVTLRCSSQSGHNTVSWYQQALGQGPQFIFQYYREEENGRGNFPPRFSGLQFPNYSSELNVNALELDDSALYLCASRRSGTYNEQFFGPGTRLTVL.

The count of this clone is one. CDR3 sequence (DNA): TGTGCCTCAGGACAGGGAACGAGATTTAAGGACTATGGCTACACCTTC. Its protein is CASGQGTRFKDYGYTF. This chain joins TRBV2 and TRBJ1-2; 8 positions agree with TRBD1. CDR1 SNHLY and CDR2 FYNNEI come from the germline V gene. Trimming cost V 11 bases and J 3 bases; bases outside gene matches: 17. The CDR3 is made up of 16 amino acids.

Worth noting for this clone: Different DNA sequences within this sample yield the same CDR3. The CDR3 spells CASSLRGGNTIYF. The CDR3 region has the DNA TGTGCCAGCAGTTTAAGAGGGGGAAACACCATATATTTT. The chain joins TRBV27 to TRBJ1-3; no clear D. Trimming left V 2 bases short and J 4 bases short, with 6 bases between. CDR1 and CDR2 (germline): MNHEY, SMNVEV (reference sequence). This CDR3 has 13 residues.

The CDR3 reads CASSLGQRNNEQFF. In DNA form, the CDR3 reads TGTGCCAGCAGCTTAGGACAGCGAAACAATGAGCAGTTCTTC. The chain joins TRBV7-6 to TRBJ2-1; a weak D match, TRBD1 (5 bases). With 1 base removed from V and 5 bases from J, the gap between germline ends came to 9 bases. This CDR3 is built from 14 residues. Germline CDR1 is SGHVS and CDR2 is FNYEAQ.

This rearrangement joins TRBV30 to TRBJ2-5, with D perhaps matching TRBD2 (5 bases). Between the trimmed V and J ends, which lost 0 bases and 5 bases, there was a span of 13 bases. CDR3 length equals 14 residues. Germline CDR1 reads GTSNPN; CDR2 reads SVGIG (reference sequence). The CDR3 is CAWSVGGGGETQYF. DNA for the CDR3: TGTGCCTGGAGTGTGGGCGGAGGTGGGGAGACCCAGTACTTC.

The chain couples TRBV2 to TRBJ2-3; 10 positions agree with TRBD2. CDR1 and CDR2 (germline): SNHLY, FYNNEI. V trimming: 6 bases; J trimming: 2 bases; junction bases outside the gene matches: 5. CDR3 length equals 15 residues. CDR3 region: CASRIAGGFTDTQYF. The CDR3 bases are TGTGCCAGCAGGATAGCGGGAGGATTCACAGATACGCAGTATTTT.

This sequence joins TRBV28 and TRBJ2-3; no clear D gene. V was shortened by 10 bases and J by 1 base, with 15 bases between the two germline ends. The CDR3 covers 14 residues. The germline CDR1 and CDR2 sequences are MDHEN and SYDVKM. The CDR3: CATIRVPRTDTQYF. CDR3 coding DNA: TGTGCCACCATACGAGTGCCCCGCACAGATACGCAGTATTTT.

This chain joins TRBV5-1 and TRBJ2-5; D perhaps matches TRBD2 (6 bases). V dropped 0 bases and J dropped 6 bases, with 15 bases sitting between them. This CDR3 contains 15 residues. The V gene's germline CDR1 is SGHRS and CDR2 YFSETQ. The CDR3 region has the DNA TGCGCCAGCAGCTTGGGGGGGGACCCCTTTAAGACCCAGTACTTC. Its translation: CASSLGGDPFKTQYF.

The chain joins TRBV7-2 to TRBJ2-3, with 7 bases aligning to TRBD2. Unmatched junction bases numbered 5, after V lost 1 base and J lost 1 base. Germline CDR1 and CDR2: SGHTA and FQGNSA. The CDR3 has 16 residues. The DNA for the CDR3 is TGTGCCAGCAGCTTAGACCCTAGCGGACGCACAGATACGCAGTATTTT. As protein: CASSLDPSGRTDTQYF.

This clone was counted once. The V and J genes are TRBV5-4 and TRBJ2-3; TRBD2 aligns across 9 bases. This CDR3 is built from 16 residues. Germline CDR1 reads SGHNT; CDR2 reads YYREEE (reference sequence). V shed 0 bases and J 6 bases; nucleotides not matched to a gene: 8. Written as DNA, the CDR3 is TGTGCCAGCAGCTTGGCAATAGCGGGAGCATCTGATACGCAGTATTTT. This translates into CASSLAIAGASDTQYF.

This rearrangement joins TRBV5-1 to TRBJ2-2; 11 nucleotides align to TRBD2. The germline CDR1 and CDR2 sequences are SGHRS and YFSETQ. The junction had 2 bases not matched to a gene; V was cut back by 4 bases and J by 0 bases. The CDR3 is 16 amino acids. Here the CDR3 reads CASSTGLAANTGELFF. CDR3 bases: TGCGCCAGCAGCACGGGACTAGCGGCGAACACCGGGGAGCTGTTTTTT.

The CDR3 DNA reads TGTGCCAGCAGCTCGGGACAGGGGAACACTGAAGCTTTCTTT. Translation gives CASSSGQGNTEAFF. V is TRBV7-3 and J is TRBJ1-1, with 9 bases matching TRBD1. From germline, CDR1 is SGHTA and CDR2 FQGTGA. This CDR3 region has 14 residues. J was trimmed by 1 base and V by 4 bases; bases with no gene match: 1.

This chain joins TRBV11-3 and TRBJ1-2; D perhaps matches TRBD1 (6 bases). Trimming shortened V by 2 bases and J by 8 bases, and 15 bases separated the two germline ends. The CDR3 is made up of 14 amino acids. Germline V gene data show CDR1 as SGHNT and CDR2 as YENEEA. The CDR3 DNA sequence: TGTGCCAGCAGCTTACACAGGGAGGGTCGCGGCTACACCTTC. It encodes CASSLHREGRGYTF.

V and J are TRBV19 and TRBJ2-1; the match to TRBD2 covers 13 bases. CDR1 LNHDA and CDR2 SQIVND come from the germline V gene (reference sequence). V shed 3 bases and J 3 bases; nucleotides not matched to a gene: 2. CDR3 length equals 16 residues. As DNA, the CDR3 is TGTGCCAGTAGTATTCGACTAGCGGGAGGCTACAATGAGCAGTTCTTC. This encodes CASSIRLAGGYNEQFF.

The CDR3 bases are TGTGCCAGCAGCCTTGACGGGGTAGAGAACACAGATACGCAGTATTTT. It is translated as CASSLDGVENTDTQYF. V is TRBV11-3 and J is TRBJ2-3; D is possibly TRBD2 (5 bases). The length of the CDR3 is 16 residues. Germline-derived CDR1 and CDR2 are SGHNT and YENEEA. V lost 5 bases, J lost 2 bases, and 17 bases lay in between.

The J gene is TRBJ2-2, the V gene TRBV12-5; TRBD2 matches at 8 bases. Germline-derived CDR1 and CDR2 are LGHNT and FRNRAP. V lost 3 bases to trimming and J lost 2 bases; unmatched junction nucleotides: 11. The CDR3 is 18 residues long. CDR3 nucleotides: TGTGCTAGTGGTTTCCTTTTACGCGGGGGGCCAAACACCGGGGAGCTGTTTTTT. This translates into CASGFLLRGGPNTGELFF.

Only one count was recorded for this clone. The V gene is TRBV7-2, the J gene TRBJ1-2, with a possible D match to TRBD1 (5 bases). The CDR3 runs 13 residues. Germline V CDR1 and CDR2: SGHTA, FQGNSA. V lost 5 bases, J lost 6 bases, and 13 bases lay in between. CDR3 sequence reads: CASSPPGRDGYTF. CDR3 DNA sequence: TGTGCCAGCAGCCCCCCGGGCAGGGATGGCTACACCTTC.

The gene calls are TRBV10-3 and TRBJ1-1; tentatively, D is TRBD1 (5 bases). There are 18 residues in the CDR3. Germline loops: CDR1 ENHRY, CDR2 SYGVKD. Trimming removed 3 bases from V and 0 bases from J, with 20 bases in between. Here the CDR3 DNA reads TGTGCCATCAGTGACTCGACAGCTAGATACACGATGAACACTGAAGCTTTCTTT. It translates to CAISDSTARYTMNTEAFF.